Below are 21 T cell receptor beta chains sequenced from a single sample in a study of fetal regulatory T cell absence and autoimmunity. Method: immunoSEQ multiplex PCR; TCRdb's copy keeps in-frame clones and lacks some. The top ten clones hold 0.35% to 0.45% of a sample with approximately 49,000 clones, about 80% of them seen once. Sequencing used cord blood. These TCRs come from a newborn boy with IPEX syndrome.

V usage is TRBV27 and J usage is TRBJ2-5, with D possibly being TRBD2 (5 bases). The CDR3 spans 13 residues. Per the germline V gene, CDR1 is MNHEY and CDR2 is SMNVEV (reference sequence). Trimming removed 5 bases from V and 5 bases from J, with 12 bases in between. The CDR3 sequence: CASSPRAGETQYF. CDR3 DNA: TGTGCCAGCAGTCCGCGGGCCGGGGAGACCCAGTACTTC.

The chain recombines TRBV2 with TRBJ2-3; TRBD2 might be the D (6 bases). The CDR3 is 15 residues long. The V and J ends lost 10 bases and 3 bases respectively, with 20 bases between them. Germline CDR1 is SNHLY and CDR2 is FYNNEI. The CDR3 loop reads CATGGTEGRTDTQYF. DNA for the CDR3: TGTGCCACTGGGGGAACGGAGGGTAGGACAGATACGCAGTATTTT.

This rearrangement joins TRBV28 to TRBJ2-1; TRBD2 might be the D (5 bases). Looked up from germline, CDR1 is MDHEN and CDR2 is SYDVKM. The V gene lost 2 bases and the J gene lost 8 bases, with 7 bases spanning the gap. This CDR3 region has 12 residues. CDR3 sequence (DNA): TGTGCCAGCAGTTTAGGCGGGCATGAGCAGTTCTTC. This translates into CASSLGGHEQFF.

Only a few counts were recorded for this clone. V gene TRBV5-5 combines with J gene TRBJ2-7, with 10 nucleotides matching TRBD1. The V gene's germline CDR1 is SGHKS and CDR2 YYEKEE (reference sequence). The CDR3 is made up of 14 amino acids. J gave up 3 bases and V 4 bases, and 4 bases lay outside the gene matches. For the CDR3, the DNA is TGTGCCAGCAGCCTTCGGACAGGGGGCTACGAGCAGTACTTC. It yields the protein CASSLRTGGYEQYF.

The CDR3 here is CASSPGQRDTEAFF. CDR3 sequence (DNA): TGCGCCAGCAGCCCGGGACAGAGGGACACTGAAGCTTTCTTT. The chain carries TRBV4-1 and TRBJ1-1, with 7 bases that match TRBD1. This CDR3 contains 14 residues. Germline values: CDR1 MGHRA, CDR2 YSYEKL. After removal of 4 bases from V and 3 bases from J, the junction contained 5 bases not matched to a gene.

This clone was found a few times. The rearrangement links TRBV27 to TRBJ2-7; 9 bases fit TRBD1. V lost 7 bases, J lost 3 bases, and 4 bases stayed unmatched. The CDR3 loop spans 13 amino acids. Germline V lookup: CDR1 MNHEY, CDR2 SMNVEV (reference sequence). Written as DNA, the CDR3 is TGTGCCAGCATCGGGACAGGGAGCTACGAGCAGTACTTC. Its protein product is CASIGTGSYEQYF.

CDR3 coding DNA: TGTGCCAGCAGCCAGGGGGATTCCTACAATGAGCAGTTCTTC. It specifies CASSQGDSYNEQFF. V and J are TRBV14 and TRBJ2-1, with D perhaps matching TRBD1 or TRBD2 (5 bases each). The CDR3 has 14 amino acids. CDR1 is SGHDN, CDR2 FVKESK, per germline. With 3 bases removed from V and 1 base from J, the gap between germline ends came to 7 bases. Combining the CDR3 with reference TRBV14 and TRBJ2-1 gives the whole variable domain EAGVTQFPSHSVIEKGQTVTLRCDPISGHDNLYWYRRVMGKEIKFLLHFVKESKQDESGMPNNRFLAERTGGTYSTLKVQPAELEDSGVYFCASSQGDSYNEQFFGPGTRLTVL.

This chain uses TRBV27 with TRBJ2-7, with 11 bases fitting TRBD1. CDR3 length: 15 residues. Germline CDR1 reads MNHEY; CDR2 reads SMNVEV (reference sequence). Losses at the gene ends were 1 base for V and 2 bases for J; bases not matched to a gene: 1. CDR3 DNA sequence: TGTGCCAGCAGTTTATGGGGACAGGGGGCCTACGAGCAGTACTTC. Translation: CASSLWGQGAYEQYF.

The chain combines TRBV19 with TRBJ2-1; a possible D gene is TRBD1 (5 bases). This CDR3 contains 15 residues. Germline V CDR1 and CDR2: LNHDA, SQIVND (reference sequence). V lost 4 bases and J lost 3, with 13 bases in between. For the CDR3, the DNA is TGTGCCAGTAGTACTCTATCGACAGTCTACAATGAGCAGTTCTTC. This codes for CASSTLSTVYNEQFF.

The rearrangement joins TRBV5-8 to TRBJ1-2; D is unresolved. V lost 0 bases, J lost 7 bases, and 4 bases lay in between. Germline V gene data show CDR1 as SGHTS and CDR2 as YDEGEE. The CDR3 covers 11 residues. The CDR3 nucleotides read TGTGCCAGCAGCTTGGTTCCTGGCTACACCTTC. This encodes CASSLVPGYTF.

V and J are TRBV27 and TRBJ2-1; D is perhaps TRBD2 (5 bases). V was pared by 5 bases and J by 0 bases, with 5 bases between. Germline-derived CDR1 and CDR2 are MNHEY and SMNVEV (reference sequence). The CDR3 has 13 amino acids. CDR3 nucleotides: TGTGCCAGCAGTCGGGACTCCTACAATGAGCAGTTCTTC. Translation gives CASSRDSYNEQFF.

This chain joins TRBV27 and TRBJ2-3; TRBD2 agrees at 7 bases. Germline loops: CDR1 MNHEY, CDR2 SMNVEV (reference sequence). This CDR3 has 13 residues. Trimming removed 2 bases from V and 4 bases from J; junction bases left unmatched: 0. This chain's CDR3 is CASSLAGADTQYF. The CDR3 coding sequence is TGTGCCAGCAGTTTAGCGGGGGCAGATACGCAGTATTTT.

The J gene is TRBJ2-3, the V gene TRBV2; a possible D gene is TRBD2 (7 bases). The CDR3 consists of 18 residues. Trimming shortened V by 6 bases and J by 4 bases, and 26 bases separated the two germline ends. Per germline, CDR1 SNHLY and CDR2 FYNNEI. The CDR3 protein is CASRRLGEGGPYSDTQYF. The DNA for the CDR3 is TGTGCCAGCAGAAGACTGGGGGAGGGGGGGCCTTATTCAGATACGCAGTATTTT.

V and J are TRBV2 and TRBJ2-7; D remains ambiguous. The V end was cut by 3 bases, the J end by 4 bases, with 7 bases between. This CDR3 contains 12 residues. Germline V gives CDR1 SNHLY, CDR2 FYNNEI. The CDR3 spells CASSDSSYEQYF. The DNA for the CDR3 is TGTGCCAGCAGTGACAGTTCTTACGAGCAGTACTTC.

The chain recombines TRBV13 with TRBJ2-2, with 8 bases that match TRBD1. The trim removed 0 bases at V and 4 bases at J, leaving 10 bases unmatched. The germline V gene has CDR1 PRHDT and CDR2 FYEKMQ (reference sequence). The length of the CDR3 is 18 residues. The CDR3 DNA sequence: TGTGCCAGCAGCTTAGGCCGGGCAGGGGGCTATCCCACCGGGGAGCTGTTTTTT. It is translated as CASSLGRAGGYPTGELFF.

The chain recombines TRBV2 with TRBJ2-7; either TRBD1 or TRBD2 may fit D (6 bases each). The V end was cut by 6 bases, the J end by 4 bases, with 16 bases between. Germline V lookup: CDR1 SNHLY, CDR2 FYNNEI. The CDR3 extends over 14 amino acids. The CDR3 sequence: CASRRGAPYYEQYF. In DNA, the CDR3 is TGTGCCAGCAGAAGGGGGGCCCCTTATTACGAGCAGTACTTC.

CDR3: CASSLDRVSSYEQYF. CDR3 DNA sequence: TGTGCCAGCAGTTTGGACAGGGTGTCCTCCTACGAGCAGTACTTC. The chain links TRBV2 to TRBJ2-7; 8 bases agree with TRBD1. Trimming took 5 bases from V and 0 from J; bases not matched to a gene: 6. The CDR3 consists of 15 residues. The germline V gene encodes CDR1 SNHLY and CDR2 FYNNEI.

This chain links TRBV5-4 with TRBJ2-1; 13 bases match TRBD2. The CDR3 extends over 17 amino acids. Germline loops: CDR1 SGHNT, CDR2 YYREEE (reference sequence). V gave up 0 bases and J gave up 4 bases; unmatched junction bases: 4. The CDR3 loop is CASSLARTSGGYNEQFF. DNA for the CDR3: TGTGCCAGCAGCTTGGCCAGGACTAGCGGGGGATACAATGAGCAGTTCTTC.

The chain couples TRBV30 to TRBJ2-2, with a possible D match to TRBD2 (6 bases). There are 15 residues in the CDR3. Trimming shortened V by 2 bases and J by 4 bases, and 14 bases separated the two germline ends. The V gene's germline CDR1 is GTSNPN and CDR2 SVGIG (reference sequence). CDR3: CAWSRDAGSTGELFF. Here the CDR3 DNA reads TGTGCCTGGAGTCGGGACGCGGGGAGCACCGGGGAGCTGTTTTTT.

The gene calls are TRBV9 and TRBJ2-3; TRBD2 might be the D (5 bases). The CDR3 extends over 14 amino acids. The ends were cut back, 6 bases at V and 0 bases at J, with 11 bases in the middle. The germline V gene encodes CDR1 SGDLS and CDR2 YYNGEE. CDR3 coding DNA: TGTGCCAGCACCCGGGAATCTAGCACAGATACGCAGTATTTT. Amino acids: CASTRESSTDTQYF.

The rearrangement uses TRBV29-1 and TRBJ1-1, with TRBD1 identical over 11 bases. This CDR3 is 13 amino acids long. V shed 5 bases and J 6 bases; nucleotides not matched to a gene: 5. Germline CDR1 and CDR2: SQVTM and ANQGSEA. CDR3 sequence (DNA): TGCAGCGTTCGGACAGGGGGCGTCTCTGAAGCTTTCTTT. The encoded protein is CSVRTGGVSEAFF. Combining the CDR3 with reference TRBV29-1 and TRBJ1-1 gives the whole variable domain SAVISQKPSRDICQRGTSLTIQCQVDSQVTMMFWYRQQPGQSLTLIATANQGSEATYESGFVIDKFPISRPNLTFSTLTVSNMSPEDSSIYLCSVRTGGVSEAFFGQGTRLTVV.